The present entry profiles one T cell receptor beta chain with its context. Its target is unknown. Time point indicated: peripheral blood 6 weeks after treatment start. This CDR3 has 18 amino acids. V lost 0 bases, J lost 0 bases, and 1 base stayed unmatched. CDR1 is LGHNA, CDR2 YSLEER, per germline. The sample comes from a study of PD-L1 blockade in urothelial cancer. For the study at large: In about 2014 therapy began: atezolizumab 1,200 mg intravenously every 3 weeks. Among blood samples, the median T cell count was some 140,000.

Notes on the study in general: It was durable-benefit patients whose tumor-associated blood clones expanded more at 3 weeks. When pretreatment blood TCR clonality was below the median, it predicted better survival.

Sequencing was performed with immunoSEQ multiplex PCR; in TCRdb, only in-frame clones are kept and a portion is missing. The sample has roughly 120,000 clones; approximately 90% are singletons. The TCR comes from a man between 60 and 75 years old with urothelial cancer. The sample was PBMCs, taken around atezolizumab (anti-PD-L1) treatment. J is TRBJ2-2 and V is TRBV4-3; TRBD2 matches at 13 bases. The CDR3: CASSQEGTSGANTGELFF. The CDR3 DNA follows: TGCGCCAGCAGCCAAGAGGGGACTAGCGGGGCGAACACCGGGGAGCTGTTTTTT.